This TCR beta chain was recorded in a study of blood T cell repertoires in COVID-19. Study-level information: There were acute and convalescent COVID-19 samples, and they came from the United States, Italy and Spain. PBMCs, B-cell-depleted T cells, or T cells provided the cDNA or gDNA that made up the material.

Profiling relied on immunoSEQ multiplex PCR, and the TCRdb table lists in-frame clones only, not all of them. This sample yields about 160,000 clones, of which around 92% are seen a single time; nearly 5% belongs to the top ten. V gave up 1 base and J gave up 0 bases, with 7 bases separating them. The CDR3 runs 14 residues. The germline V gene has CDR1 SGHDT and CDR2 YYEEEE. This receptor was identified in a man aged 25-45 years with COVID-19, enrolled during active disease. This chain joins TRBV5-6 and TRBJ1-1; D is ambiguous. The specimen sequenced was peripheral blood. CDR3 nucleotide sequence: TGTGCCAGCAGCTTGTACAGATTGAACACTGAAGCTTTCTTT. It yields the protein CASSLYRLNTEAFF.